This section outlines one TCR beta chain sequence together with its context. This entry comes from a study of blood T cell repertoires in COVID-19. Study at large: COVID-19 samples from acute and convalescent phases originated in the United States, Italy and Spain.

Authors' data handling: The authors estimated nucleated cell counts from reference gene primer amplification. Some clones are missing from TCRdb's copy, which holds only in-frame ones; the method was immunoSEQ multiplex PCR. That table furnishes V, J and clone size, whereas the DNA furnished D and trimming. Seen here are around 190,000 clones, 80% to 90% observed once, and the top ten hold about 1.9%. V lost 5 bases and J lost 1; bases outside the gene matches: 4. This CDR3 has 14 residues. CDR1 and CDR2 (germline): LGHNT, FRNRAP. The source of this sequence is a man aged 18 to 30 who had recovered from COVID-19. The rearrangement links TRBV12-5 to TRBJ1-2; TRBD1 matches at 7 bases. Sequenced sample: peripheral blood. CDR3 coding DNA: TGTGCTAGTGGTCTCCAGGGGGATAACTATGGCTACACCTTC. Protein product: CASGLQGDNYGYTF.